Listed here is a single T cell receptor (beta chain). Its antigen is as yet unknown. Clones were read by immunoSEQ multiplex PCR, and TCRdb kept only the in-frame ones, dropping some. The profile shows over 65,000 clones, 90% to 95% of them singletons. Germline loops: CDR1 GTSNPN, CDR2 SVGIG (reference sequence). The CDR3 consists of 11 residues. V lost 4 bases, J lost 4 bases, and 5 bases lay in between. The record originates from a study of T cell responses to AZD1222 COVID-19 vaccine. General study points: Donors were mostly white British, more females; clonal diversity possibly underestimated. Following two doses of AZD1222, Spike-specific TCR breadth and depth rose. Only 5 or 6 AZD1222 recipients tested seropositive at baseline.

The sequences come from peripheral blood, collected on day 0 of MenACWY control vaccination. This TCR derives from an adult in good health. J is TRBJ1-3 and V is TRBV30, with D possibly being TRBD1 (5 bases). CDR3 loop: CAWTGGNTIYF. DNA of the CDR3: TGTGCCTGGACAGGGGGAAACACCATATATTTT.